This TCR beta chain came from a study of CD8+ T cells in alopecia areata. Across the whole study: Dosing with tofacitinib proceeded for 6 to 18 months, followed by 6 months off drug.

Following RNA extraction, reverse transcription yielded cDNA that acted as the sequencing template. The protocol was immunoSEQ multiplex PCR, while the TCRdb copy is restricted to in-frame clones and leaves out a portion. The sample shows roughly 190,000 clones, 60% to 70% of them seen only once. Sample treatment: oral pan-JAK inhibitor, 5-10 mg twice daily. Cell sorting was applied to PBMCs, and CD4+ and CD8+ T cells were collected. Germline values: CDR1 SGHAT, CDR2 FQNNGV. The CDR3 extends over 15 amino acids. J lost 2 bases, V lost 6 bases, and 4 bases had no gene match. The V call is TRBV11-2, the J call TRBJ2-2; 9 bases line up with TRBD2. This clonotype was sampled from a human donor with alopecia areata. The starting material was CD4+ T cells sorted from blood, obtained at week 4, from a patient treated with tofacitinib. CDR3 sequence: CASRRLAANTGELFF. The DNA for the CDR3 is TGTGCCAGCAGGCGACTAGCGGCTAACACCGGGGAGCTGTTTTTT.